This T cell receptor (beta chain) was identified in a study of T cell changes during pregnancy in multiple sclerosis. The protocol was immunoSEQ multiplex PCR, while the TCRdb copy is restricted to in-frame clones and leaves out a portion. Counted here are roughly 38,000 clones, about 92% occurring once; the ten biggest clones make up roughly a quarter. This CDR3 is 14 amino acids long. The V segment lost 8 bases and the J segment 4 bases; nucleotides outside the gene matches: 10. Germline V gene lookup returns CDR1 MNHEY and CDR2 SMNVEV (reference sequence). This TCR came from a female donor with multiple sclerosis, enrolled in a pregnancy study. Sequencing was performed on CD8+ T cells from peripheral blood mononuclear cells, taken before pregnancy. The V and J genes are TRBV27 and TRBJ1-2; TRBD1 matches 7 bases. In nucleotides, the CDR3 is TGTGCCAGCCGGAGACAGGGTCACGTCTATGGCTACACCTTC. It encodes CASRRQGHVYGYTF.